One and the same sample provided the 8 T cell receptor beta chains below, sequenced in a study of blood T cells in healthy people across ages. Sample-barcoded 5' priming and a J-beta primer mix drove a second PCR of roughly 6 to 12 cycles. TCRdb processed the 5' RACE reads anew with MiXCR; each CDR3 protein has one entry. The repertoire includes some 1.5 million distinct CDR3 sequences, about 30% of them detected once, and 6.5% to 8.5% sits in the top ten. Sequenced material: blood. The receptors derive from a woman aged 30 to 39 in good health.

This clonotype was detected only a few times. The chain links TRBV2 to TRBJ2-7; 8 bases line up with TRBD1. Looked up from germline, CDR1 is SNHLY and CDR2 is FYNNEI. V lost 3 bases to trimming and J lost 0 bases; unmatched junction nucleotides: 7. The CDR3 covers 16 residues. CDR3 residues: CASSEGRTGNSYEQYF. The CDR3 DNA reads as TGTGCCAGCAGTGAGGGGAGGACAGGGAACTCCTACGAGCAGTACTTC.

CDR3 in DNA: TGTGCCATCAGTTTCAGTCTAACAGAGAGCAATGAGCAGTTCTTC. This encodes CAISFSLTESNEQFF. The chain is built from TRBV10-3 and TRBJ2-1; no clear D. The CDR3 contains 15 residues. Trimming took off 5 bases at V and 6 bases at J, with 17 bases between the two ends. The germline V gene has CDR1 ENHRY and CDR2 SYGVKD.

The rearrangement uses TRBV20-1 and TRBJ2-1; D may be TRBD2 (5 bases). V shed 4 bases and J shed 2 bases, with 18 bases lying between them. The CDR3 contains 16 residues. Germline V gene lookup returns CDR1 DFQATT and CDR2 SNEGSKA (reference sequence). DNA for the CDR3: TGCAGTGCTATACCCTTCCGGGGTGGCCCCTACAATGAGCAGTTCTTC. It specifies CSAIPFRGGPYNEQFF.

The J gene is TRBJ1-5, the V gene TRBV24-1; D unresolved. The germline CDR1 and CDR2 sequences are KGHDR and SFDVKD. The V end lost 10 bases, the J end lost 0 bases, and 15 bases lay between the germline ends. The CDR3 is 15 residues long. CDR3 amino acids: CATRDRPYSNQPQHF. CDR3 in DNA: TGTGCCACAAGAGATAGACCATATAGCAATCAGCCCCAGCATTTT.

The J gene is TRBJ2-4, the V gene TRBV20-1; possible D gene TRBD2, 7 bases. Germline V lookup: CDR1 DFQATT, CDR2 SNEGSKA (reference sequence). The CDR3 runs 18 residues. V lost 2 bases to trimming and J lost 8 bases, with 28 bases between them. The CDR3 sequence is CSARSPGAASGPYDIQYF. The CDR3 DNA sequence: TGCAGTGCTAGATCCCCGGGGGCAGCTAGCGGACCTTATGACATTCAGTACTTC.

The sample holds a few counts of this clonotype. The chain combines TRBV24-1 with TRBJ2-7, with 8 bases matching TRBD1. The germline gives CDR1 KGHDR, CDR2 SFDVKD. The CDR3 extends over 12 amino acids. The J segment lost 3 bases and the V segment lost 9 bases, leaving 3 bases of the junction unmatched. The CDR3 nucleotides are TGTGCCACCGGGGACAGGAACTACGAGCAGTACTTC. As protein: CATGDRNYEQYF.

This chain connects TRBV7-2 to TRBJ2-3; D is undetermined. V was shortened by 4 bases and J by 4 bases, with 12 bases between the two germline ends. The CDR3 consists of 14 residues. Germline V gene sequence: CDR1 SGHTA, CDR2 FQGNSA. CDR3 nucleotides: TGTGCCAGCAGCTCCAGTTCCCGAGCAGATACGCAGTATTTT. As protein: CASSSSSRADTQYF.

The chain links TRBV5-1 to TRBJ2-6; 7 positions agree with TRBD1. Germline V gene lookup returns CDR1 SGHRS and CDR2 YFSETQ. The CDR3 is 16 amino acids. After removal of 7 bases from V and 3 bases from J, the junction contained 10 bases not matched to a gene. The CDR3 DNA reads TGCGCCAGCGGGCAGGGGGATAGCTTTGGGGCCAACGTCCTGACTTTC. Amino acid sequence: CASGQGDSFGANVLTF.